One sample yielded the 29 T cell receptor beta chains listed below, sequenced in a study of tumor and adjacent non-tumor tissue in lung cancer. This sample's RNA came from whole unsorted tissue. TCRbeta libraries were built with three rounds of nested PCR, modified from ARM-PCR. Each CDR3 protein is one row after TCRdb ran MiXCR on the multiplex PCR reads. The sample comprises 78,000 or so distinct CDR3 sequences, over 75% of which are singletons, and approximately 12% rests with the top ten. The sequencing input was lung tumor tissue. The receptors derive from a woman aged 45-59 years with non-small cell lung cancer.

This chain uses TRBV12-3 or TRBV12-4 with TRBJ2-7, with D perhaps TRBD1 (6 bases). The tail of the sequence fits TRBJ2-1 better, so the J call may be wrong. This CDR3 spans 15 amino acids. The CDR3 sequence is CASNTDGTQTNGQFF. In nucleotides, the CDR3 is TGTGCCAGCAATACAGACGGGACACAGACTAACGGGCAGTTCTTC.

V usage is TRBV5-5 and J usage is TRBJ2-3, with 7 bases that match TRBD2. The junction had 17 bases not matched to a gene; V was cut back by 4 bases and J by 3 bases. The CDR3 length is 18 residues. Germline V gives CDR1 SGHKS, CDR2 YYEKEE (reference sequence). CDR3 sequence: CASSTGLGVPSGTDTQYF. The DNA of the CDR3 is TGTGCCAGCAGCACCGGACTAGGGGTACCTAGTGGGACAGATACGCAGTATTTT.

The genes are TRBV29-1 and TRBJ2-7; 9 nucleotides line up with TRBD2. CDR1 and CDR2 (germline): SQVTM, ANQGSEA. V shed 0 bases and J 4 bases; nucleotides not matched to a gene: 19. The CDR3 length is 19 residues. Here the CDR3 reads CSVEERWLAGRRTSYEQYF. CDR3 nucleotides: TGCAGCGTTGAAGAGAGGTGGCTAGCGGGACGCCGAACCTCTTACGAGCAGTACTTC.

With respect to this clonotype: Sequence at one end of the junction differs from germline and may be a read error. V gene TRBV4-1 combines with J gene TRBJ2-2; TRBD2 agrees at 9 bases. The germline V gene has CDR1 MGHRA and CDR2 YSYEKL. This CDR3 is built from 15 residues. CDR3: CANSRISGSTGELFF. CDR3 coding DNA: TGCGCCAACAGCCGGATTAGCGGGAGCACCGGGGAGCTGTTTTTT.

This clonotype was detected ten times or more. The V gene is TRBV7-8, the J gene TRBJ2-7, with D tentatively TRBD1 (6 bases). CDR3 length: 15 residues. Looked up from germline, CDR1 is SGHVS and CDR2 is FQNEAQ. Trimming took off 0 bases at V and 1 base at J, with 10 bases between the two ends. The CDR3 reads CASSLAPGQSYEQYF. CDR3 DNA sequence: TGTGCCAGCAGCTTAGCTCCCGGACAGTCCTACGAGCAGTACTTC. Complete variable domain (other parts from reference TRBV7-8 and TRBJ2-7): GAGVSQSPRYKVAKRGQDVALRCDPISGHVSLFWYQQALGQGPEFLTYFQNEAQLDKSGLPSDRFFAERPEGSVSTLKIQRTQQEDSAVYLCASSLAPGQSYEQYFGPGTRLTVT.

V is TRBV5-6 and J is TRBJ2-7; 9 bases fit TRBD2. The CDR3 sequence is 16 residues long. CDR1 and CDR2 (germline): SGHDT, YYEEEE. Unmatched junction bases numbered 16, after V lost 8 bases and J lost 4 bases. The chain's CDR3 is CARSRWTSVRGYEQYF. CDR3 sequence (DNA): TGTGCCAGAAGCCGATGGACTAGCGTGAGAGGGTACGAGCAGTACTTC.

This clonotype was seen repeatedly, ten times or more. The rearrangement uses TRBV28 and TRBJ1-1; no firm D call. CDR1 and CDR2 from the germline V gene are MDHEN and SYDVKM. Deletions cut 2 bases from V and 4 bases from J, with 11 bases between. The length of the CDR3 is 14 residues. CDR3 loop: CASSLSGGLTEAFF. For the CDR3, the DNA is TGTGCCAGCAGTTTAAGTGGCGGCCTCACTGAAGCTTTCTTT.

Comment on this clonotype: The germline gene is not matched at one end of the junction; a read error may be the cause. The DNA for the CDR3 is TGCGGCAGCAGTTACCGGGACAGGGAATATAGCAATAAGCCCCAACATTTT. Protein sequence: CGSSYRDREYSNKPQHF. The chain has TRBV4-1 and TRBJ1-5; 9 bases match TRBD1. Looked up from germline, CDR1 is MGHRA and CDR2 is YSYEKL. This CDR3 comprises 17 residues.

This clonotype was seen a single time. A much larger clone differs by one base, so this may be a read error. The V call is TRBV2, the J call TRBJ2-7, with D unresolved. This CDR3 has 12 residues. V lost 4 bases and J lost 3, with 7 bases in between. Per the germline V gene, CDR1 is SNHLY and CDR2 is FYNNEI. The CDR3 region has the DNA TGTGCCAGCAGTGTTGGGGTCTACGAGCAGTACTTC. Amino acid sequence: CASSVGVYEQYF.

To note about this clonotype: One end of the junction is discordant with germline, which a read error may explain. The chain has TRBV29-1 and TRBJ2-1, with D perhaps being TRBD1 or TRBD2 (5 bases each). CDR1 and CDR2 (germline): SQVTM, ANQGSEA. This CDR3 contains 12 residues. CDR3 coding DNA: TGCAACGTTGGGGGTGGGAGCAACGAGCAGTTCTTC. It encodes CNVGGGSNEQFF.

Of note for this clonotype: A much larger clone differs from this one at a single base, so this may be a read error. The chain is built from TRBV20-1 and TRBJ2-1; no clear D gene. This CDR3 is 14 amino acids long. V was clipped by 0 bases and J by 10 bases, with 16 bases between them. The germline V gene has CDR1 DFQATT and CDR2 SNEGSKA (reference sequence). CDR3 nucleotide sequence: TGCAGTGCTAGAGATTGGCGACTGAAAAACGAGCAGTTCTTC. Translated: CSARDWRLKNEQFF.

V gene TRBV29-1 combines with J gene TRBJ2-1, with TRBD1 matching 7 bases. The CDR3 loop spans 14 amino acids. The trim removed 5 bases at V and 8 bases at J, leaving 12 bases unmatched. Germline CDR1 is SQVTM and CDR2 is ANQGSEA. Here the CDR3 DNA reads TGCAGCGTTAGGTGCGCCGGGACAGCTTATGAGCAGTTCTTC. Its protein is CSVRCAGTAYEQFF.

Details on this clonotype: Germline is not matched at one junction end, which may reflect a read error. The V and J genes are TRBV5-4 and TRBJ2-7; D is uncertain. The CDR3 spans 13 residues. The germline V gene encodes CDR1 SGHNT and CDR2 YYREEE (reference sequence). The CDR3 spells CVSSFSSSYDQYF. The DNA for the CDR3 is TGTGTCAGCAGCTTCTCGAGCTCCTACGACCAGTACTTC. Based on the CDR3 plus reference TRBV5-4 and TRBJ2-7, the full variable domain is ETGVTQSPTHLIKTRGQQVTLRCSSQSGHNTVSWYQQALGQGPQFIFQYYREEENGRGNFPPRFSGLQFPNYSSELNVNALELDDSALYLCVSSFSSSYDQYFGPGTRLTVT.

This clonotype has ten or more counts. This chain connects TRBV5-4 to TRBJ2-7; 8 bases fit TRBD1. The CDR3 length is 13 residues. Germline lookup yields CDR1 SGHNT and CDR2 YYREEE (reference sequence). V trimming: 5 bases; J trimming: 6 bases; junction bases outside the gene matches: 7. In DNA form, the CDR3 reads TGTGCCAGCAGGCTACAGGGGGAGATCGAGCAGTACTTC. Translating it yields CASRLQGEIEQYF. Together with reference TRBV5-4 and TRBJ2-7, the CDR3 gives the full variable domain: ETGVTQSPTHLIKTRGQQVTLRCSSQSGHNTVSWYQQALGQGPQFIFQYYREEENGRGNFPPRFSGLQFPNYSSELNVNALELDDSALYLCASRLQGEIEQYFGPGTRLTVT.

This clonotype was seen a single time. An end of the junction differs from the germline gene, which may be a read error. The chain joins TRBV11-2 to TRBJ2-7; D is uncertain. Germline V gene data show CDR1 as SGHAT and CDR2 as FQNNGV. The CDR3 is 13 residues long. The CDR3 loop is CTSSLDPRDVQHF. CDR3 nucleotide sequence: TGTACCAGCAGCTTAGATCCTCGAGACGTGCAGCACTTC.

V usage is TRBV29-1 and J usage is TRBJ2-3; D possibly corresponds to TRBD2 (5 bases). The V gene's germline CDR1 is SQVTM and CDR2 ANQGSEA. The germline V and J ends were trimmed by 3 bases and 1 base, with 14 bases remaining between them. The CDR3 is made up of 15 amino acids. DNA for the CDR3: TGCAGCGTTGATCCTGGTGGGAGTGGCACAGATACGCAGTATTTT. This encodes CSVDPGGSGTDTQYF.

The V gene is TRBV6-1, the J gene TRBJ1-2; D gene uncertain. This CDR3 has 14 amino acids. V shed 2 bases and J shed 5 bases, with 12 bases lying between them. The germline V gene encodes CDR1 MNHNS and CDR2 SASEGT. Written as DNA, the CDR3 is TGTGCCAGCAGTGAACGGCCCACCAGATATGGCTACACCTTC. It yields the protein CASSERPTRYGYTF.

On this clonotype: A junction end diverges from the germline sequence, so it may reflect a read error. The genes are TRBV10-2 and TRBJ2-3, with unresolved D. Germline V CDR1 and CDR2: WSHSY, SAAADI. The CDR3 is 14 residues long. The CDR3 DNA follows: TGCCCCAGCAGATCGGACCCTTCCACAGATAGGCAGTATTTT. Encoded protein: CPSRSDPSTDRQYF.

V usage is TRBV12-3 or TRBV12-4 and J usage is TRBJ2-7, with TRBD2 matching 9 bases. V was clipped by 6 bases and J by 8 bases; unmatched bases: 11. This CDR3 region has 14 residues. CDR3 sequence: CASSRGTSLYKQYF. Written as DNA, the CDR3 is TGTGCCAGCAGCCGGGGGACTAGCCTTTACAAGCAGTACTTC.

By sample share, this clonotype is medium-sized. CDR3 DNA sequence: TGCAGTGTGGCGGGAGAAGGGACAGATACGCAGTATTTT. This codes for CSVAGEGTDTQYF. This chain joins TRBV20-1 and TRBJ2-3, with 7 bases that match TRBD2. V trimming: 7 bases; J trimming: 3 bases; junction bases outside the gene matches: 7. The germline gives CDR1 DFQATT, CDR2 SNEGSKA (reference sequence). The CDR3 has 13 amino acids.

The chain carries TRBV11-1 and TRBJ2-7; 7 bases match TRBD2. This CDR3 region has 17 residues. The germline V gene has CDR1 SGHAT and CDR2 FQDESV (reference sequence). The CDR3 is CTSSLYVQRGNSYEQYF. CDR3 DNA: TGTACTAGCAGCTTATATGTTCAGCGGGGAAACTCCTACGAGCAGTACTTC. Full variable domain (missing parts from reference TRBV11-1 and TRBJ2-7): EAEVAQSPRYKITEKSQAVAFWCDPISGHATLYWYRQILGQGPELLVQFQDESVVDDSQLPKDRFSAERLKGVDSTLKIQPAELGDSAMYLCTSSLYVQRGNSYEQYFGPGTRLTVT.

The J gene is TRBJ1-6, the V gene TRBV7-9, with TRBD1 identical over 10 bases. Losses at the gene ends were 5 bases for V and 8 bases for J; bases not matched to a gene: 3. The CDR3 extends over 14 amino acids. CDR1 SEHNR and CDR2 FQNEAQ come from the germline V gene (reference sequence). This CDR3 reads CASSPDRGHSPLHF. CDR3 bases: TGTGCCAGCAGCCCAGACAGGGGGCATTCACCCCTCCACTTT.

The rearrangement joins TRBV20-1 to TRBJ2-7; D may correspond to TRBD1 or TRBD2 (5 bases each). The CDR3 runs to 15 residues. CDR1 is DFQATT, CDR2 SNEGSKA, per germline (reference sequence). V dropped 5 bases and J dropped 1 base, with 18 bases sitting between them. CDR3 nucleotide sequence: TGCAGTGCTCCAATGAGGGACGGTCGATCCTACGAGCAGTACTTC. Amino acids: CSAPMRDGRSYEQYF.

The chain employs TRBV28 and TRBJ2-5; D is tentatively TRBD1 or TRBD2 (6 bases each). The CDR3 extends over 15 amino acids. V gave up 10 bases and J gave up 7 bases, with 25 bases separating them. In germline, CDR1 is MDHEN, CDR2 SYDVKM. The CDR3: CAIKLTGDTKRTQYF. The DNA of the CDR3 is TGTGCCATTAAGCTAACGGGGGACACCAAGAGGACCCAGTACTTC. The variable domain in full, completed from reference TRBV28 and TRBJ2-5, reads DVKVTQSSRYLVKRTGEKVFLECVQDMDHENMFWYRQDPGLGLRLIYFSYDVKMKEKGDIPEGYSVSREKKERFSLILESASTNQTSMYLCAIKLTGDTKRTQYFGPGTRLLVL.

Note on this clonotype: One end of the junction does not line up with germline, which may come from a read error. This chain links TRBV20-1 with TRBJ1-3; D may be TRBD1 (6 bases). Germline lookup yields CDR1 DFQATT and CDR2 SNEGSKA (reference sequence). There are 19 residues in the CDR3. The CDR3 DNA reads as TGCACTGCTAGAGGAACCGGAACAGGGATCGGGTTTGCTGGAAACACCATATATTTT. It translates to CTARGTGTGIGFAGNTIYF.

For this clonotype: The junction does not match germline at one end; this may be a read error. CDR3 coding DNA: TGTACCAGCAGTTCACATAGGGGGCTAGATTCACCCCTCCACTTT. Protein: CTSSSHRGLDSPLHF. The chain has TRBV28 and TRBJ1-6, with 7 bases matching TRBD1. CDR1 and CDR2 (germline): MDHEN, SYDVKM. The CDR3 runs 15 residues.

This clonotype appeared a few times. The junction departs from the called germline gene at one end, perhaps through a read error. This chain links TRBV4-3 with TRBJ2-1, with unresolved D. Germline loops: CDR1 LGHNA, CDR2 YSLEER. The CDR3 contains 14 residues. CDR3 region: CASGQAVLGGEQFF. CDR3 coding DNA: TGCGCCAGCGGCCAAGCAGTTTTAGGTGGTGAGCAGTTCTTC.

In its sample, this clonotype was seen once. The germline gene is not matched at one end of the junction; a read error may be the cause. This CDR3 reads CSVKGTSGATDTRYF. CDR3 nucleotide sequence: TGCAGCGTGAAAGGGACTAGCGGGGCCACAGATACGCGGTATTTT. The chain combines TRBV29-1 with TRBJ2-3, with 13 nucleotides matching TRBD2. Germline CDR1 reads SQVTM; CDR2 reads ANQGSEA. This CDR3 has 15 amino acids.

As to this clonotype: Here the CDR3 omits its conserved ending phenylalanine or tryptophan, so a read error is the likely source. V usage is TRBV12-3 or TRBV12-4 and J usage is TRBJ2-5; D uncertain. Between the trimmed V and J ends, which lost 10 bases and 1 base, there was a span of 16 bases. The CDR3 spans 14 residues. The CDR3 DNA is TGTGCCAACAGCCACCCCGGAACCCAAGAGACCCAGTACATC. This sequence encodes CANSHPGTQETQYI.